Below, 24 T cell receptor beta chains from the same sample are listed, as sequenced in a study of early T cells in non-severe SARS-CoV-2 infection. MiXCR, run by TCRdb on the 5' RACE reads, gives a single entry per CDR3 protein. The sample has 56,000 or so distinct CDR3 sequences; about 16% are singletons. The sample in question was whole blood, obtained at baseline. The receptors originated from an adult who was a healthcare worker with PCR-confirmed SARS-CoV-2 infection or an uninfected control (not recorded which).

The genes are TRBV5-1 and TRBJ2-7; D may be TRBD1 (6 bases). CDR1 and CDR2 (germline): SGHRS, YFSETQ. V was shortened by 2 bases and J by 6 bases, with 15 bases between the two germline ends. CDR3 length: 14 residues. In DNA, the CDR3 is TGCGCCAGCAGCTTACAGGGTAGTACTACCGAGCAGTACTTC. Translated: CASSLQGSTTEQYF.

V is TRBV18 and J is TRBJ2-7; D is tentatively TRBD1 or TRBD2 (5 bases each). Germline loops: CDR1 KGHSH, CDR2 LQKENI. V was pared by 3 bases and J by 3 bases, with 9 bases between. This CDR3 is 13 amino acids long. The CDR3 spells CASSPGTLYEQYF. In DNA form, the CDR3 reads TGTGCCAGCTCACCCGGGACCCTCTACGAGCAGTACTTC.

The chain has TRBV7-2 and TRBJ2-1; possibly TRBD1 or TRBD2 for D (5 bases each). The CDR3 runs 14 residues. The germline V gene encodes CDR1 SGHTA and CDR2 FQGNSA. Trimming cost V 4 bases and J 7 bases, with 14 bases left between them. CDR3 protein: CASSSLDWGNEQFF. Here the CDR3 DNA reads TGTGCCAGCAGCTCCCTGGACTGGGGGAATGAGCAGTTCTTC.

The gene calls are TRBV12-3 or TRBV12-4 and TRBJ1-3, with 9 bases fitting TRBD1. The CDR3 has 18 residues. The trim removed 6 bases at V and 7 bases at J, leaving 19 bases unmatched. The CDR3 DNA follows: TGTGCCAGCAGCCTTTCCCCGGACAGGGGAGGTGGTATTAACACCATATATTTT. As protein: CASSLSPDRGGGINTIYF.

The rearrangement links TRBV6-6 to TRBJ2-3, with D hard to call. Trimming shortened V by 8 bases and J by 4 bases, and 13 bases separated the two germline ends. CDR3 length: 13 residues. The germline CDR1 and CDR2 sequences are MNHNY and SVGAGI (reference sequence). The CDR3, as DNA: TGTGCCAGCCGACGTCTTAAGGCAGATACGCAGTATTTT. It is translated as CASRRLKADTQYF.

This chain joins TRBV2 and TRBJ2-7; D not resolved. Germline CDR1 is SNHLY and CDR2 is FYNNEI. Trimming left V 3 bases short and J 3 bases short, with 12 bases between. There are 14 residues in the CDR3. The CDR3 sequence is CASSDSARVYEQYF. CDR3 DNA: TGTGCCAGCAGTGATTCGGCTAGAGTCTACGAGCAGTACTTC.

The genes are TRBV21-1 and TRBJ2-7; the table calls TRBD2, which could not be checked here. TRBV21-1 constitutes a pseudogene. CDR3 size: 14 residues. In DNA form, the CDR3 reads TGTGCCAGCAGCAAATGTGGGCCCACCTACGAGCAGTACTTC. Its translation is CASSKCGPTYEQYF.

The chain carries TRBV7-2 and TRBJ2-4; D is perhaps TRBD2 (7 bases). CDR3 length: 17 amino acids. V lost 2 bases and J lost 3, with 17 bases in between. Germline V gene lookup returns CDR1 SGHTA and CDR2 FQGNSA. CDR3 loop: CASSLSAGGRSKNIQYF. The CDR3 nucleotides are TGTGCCAGCAGCTTAAGCGCCGGGGGGCGAAGCAAAAACATTCAGTACTTC.

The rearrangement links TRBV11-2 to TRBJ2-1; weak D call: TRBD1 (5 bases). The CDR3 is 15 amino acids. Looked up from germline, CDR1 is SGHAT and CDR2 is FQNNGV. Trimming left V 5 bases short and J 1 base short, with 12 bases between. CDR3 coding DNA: TGTGCCAGCAGCCTGATAGGGGATTCCTACAATGAGCAGTTCTTC. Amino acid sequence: CASSLIGDSYNEQFF.

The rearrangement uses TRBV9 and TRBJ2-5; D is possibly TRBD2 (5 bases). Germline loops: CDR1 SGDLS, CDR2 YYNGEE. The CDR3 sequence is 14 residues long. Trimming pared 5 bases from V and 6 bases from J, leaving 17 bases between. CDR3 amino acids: CASRRGLAPQTQYF. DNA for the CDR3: TGTGCCAGCAGACGGGGATTAGCGCCACAGACCCAGTACTTC.

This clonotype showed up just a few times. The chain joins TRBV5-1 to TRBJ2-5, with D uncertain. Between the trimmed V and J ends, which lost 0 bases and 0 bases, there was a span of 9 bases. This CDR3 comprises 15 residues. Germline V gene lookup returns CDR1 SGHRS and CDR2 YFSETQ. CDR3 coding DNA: TGCGCCAGCAGCTTGGCCTTCTGGCACCAAGAGACCCAGTACTTC. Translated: CASSLAFWHQETQYF.

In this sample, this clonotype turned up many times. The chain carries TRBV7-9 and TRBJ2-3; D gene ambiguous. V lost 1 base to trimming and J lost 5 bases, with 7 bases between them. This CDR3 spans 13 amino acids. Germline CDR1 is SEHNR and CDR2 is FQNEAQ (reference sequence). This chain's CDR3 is CASSLEPEDTQYF. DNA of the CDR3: TGTGCCAGCAGCTTAGAGCCCGAAGATACGCAGTATTTT.

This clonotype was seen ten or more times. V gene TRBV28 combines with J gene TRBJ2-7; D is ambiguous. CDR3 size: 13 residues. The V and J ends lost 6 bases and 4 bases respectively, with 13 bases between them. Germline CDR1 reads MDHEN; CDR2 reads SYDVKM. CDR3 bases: TGTGCCAGCAGCCGATCCACCCCTTACGAGCAGTACTTC. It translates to CASSRSTPYEQYF.

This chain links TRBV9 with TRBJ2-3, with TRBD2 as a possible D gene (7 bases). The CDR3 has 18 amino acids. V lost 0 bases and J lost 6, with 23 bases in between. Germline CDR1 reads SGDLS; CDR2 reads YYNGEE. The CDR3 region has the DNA TGTGCCAGCAGCGTAGACGCTAGAGGGCGGGGGCAGGATGATACGCAGTATTTT. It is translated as CASSVDARGRGQDDTQYF. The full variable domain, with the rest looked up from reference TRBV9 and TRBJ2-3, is DSGVTQTPKHLITATGQRVTLRCSPRSGDLSVYWYQQSLDQGLQFLIQYYNGEERAKGNILERFSAQQFPDLHSELNLSSLELGDSALYFCASSVDARGRGQDDTQYFGPGTRLTVL.

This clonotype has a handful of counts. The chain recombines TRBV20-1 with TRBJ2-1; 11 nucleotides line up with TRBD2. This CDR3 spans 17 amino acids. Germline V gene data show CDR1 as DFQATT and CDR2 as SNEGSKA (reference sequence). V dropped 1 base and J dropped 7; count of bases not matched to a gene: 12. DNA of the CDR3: TGCAGTGCTAGAGGGGGCGCTAGCGGGAGGCAGATAAATGAGCAGTTCTTC. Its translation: CSARGGASGRQINEQFF.

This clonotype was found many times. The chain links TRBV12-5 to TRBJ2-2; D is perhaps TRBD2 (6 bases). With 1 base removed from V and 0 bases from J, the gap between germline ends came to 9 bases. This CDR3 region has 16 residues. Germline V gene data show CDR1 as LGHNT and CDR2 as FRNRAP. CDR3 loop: CASGLGLGSNTGELFF. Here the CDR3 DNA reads TGTGCTAGTGGTTTGGGACTAGGGTCGAACACCGGGGAGCTGTTTTTT.

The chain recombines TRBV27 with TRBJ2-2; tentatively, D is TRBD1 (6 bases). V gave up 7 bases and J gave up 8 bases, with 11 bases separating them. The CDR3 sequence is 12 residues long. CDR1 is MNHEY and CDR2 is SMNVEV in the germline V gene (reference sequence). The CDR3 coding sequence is TGTGCCAGCATGGACAGAACAGGGGAGCTGTTTTTT. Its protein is CASMDRTGELFF.

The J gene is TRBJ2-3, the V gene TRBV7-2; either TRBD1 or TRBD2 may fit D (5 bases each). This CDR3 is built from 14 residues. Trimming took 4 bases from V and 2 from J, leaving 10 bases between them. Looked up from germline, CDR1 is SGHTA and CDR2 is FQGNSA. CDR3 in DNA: TGTGCCAGCAGCTCAAGGGACCACACAGATACGCAGTATTTT. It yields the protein CASSSRDHTDTQYF.

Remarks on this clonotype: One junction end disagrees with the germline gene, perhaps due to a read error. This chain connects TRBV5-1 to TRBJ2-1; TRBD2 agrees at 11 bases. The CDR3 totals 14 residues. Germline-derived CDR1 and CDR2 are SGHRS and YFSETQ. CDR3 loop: CTSSLVGLADEQFF. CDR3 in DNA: TGCACCAGCAGCTTGGTGGGACTAGCGGACGAGCAGTTCTTC.

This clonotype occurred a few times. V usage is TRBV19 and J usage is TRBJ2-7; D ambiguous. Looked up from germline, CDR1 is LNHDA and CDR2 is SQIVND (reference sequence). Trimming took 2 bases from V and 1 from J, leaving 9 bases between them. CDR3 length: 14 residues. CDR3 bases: TGTGCCAGTAGTATAAGGGAAACTTCCTACGAGCAGTACTTC. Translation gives CASSIRETSYEQYF.

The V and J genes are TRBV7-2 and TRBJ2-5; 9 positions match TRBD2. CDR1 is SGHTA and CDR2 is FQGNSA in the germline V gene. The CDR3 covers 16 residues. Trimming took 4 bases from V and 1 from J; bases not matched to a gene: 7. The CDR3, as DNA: TGTGCCAGCAGCTCCCATAGCGGGAGTGGCCAAGAGACCCAGTACTTC. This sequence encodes CASSSHSGSGQETQYF.

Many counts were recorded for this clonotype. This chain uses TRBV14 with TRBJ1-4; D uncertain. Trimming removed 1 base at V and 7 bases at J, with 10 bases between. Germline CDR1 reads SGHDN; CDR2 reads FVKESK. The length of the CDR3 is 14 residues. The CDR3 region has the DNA TGTGCCAGCAGCCAAGCGGGTGGAGGTGAAAAACTGTTTTTT. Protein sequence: CASSQAGGGEKLFF.

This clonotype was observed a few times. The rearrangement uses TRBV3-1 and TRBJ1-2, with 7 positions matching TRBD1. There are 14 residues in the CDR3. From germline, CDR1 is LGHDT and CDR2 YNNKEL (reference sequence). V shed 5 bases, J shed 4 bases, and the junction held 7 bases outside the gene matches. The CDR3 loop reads CASSAHRDSYGYTF. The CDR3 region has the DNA TGTGCCAGCAGCGCCCACCGGGACAGCTATGGCTACACCTTC.

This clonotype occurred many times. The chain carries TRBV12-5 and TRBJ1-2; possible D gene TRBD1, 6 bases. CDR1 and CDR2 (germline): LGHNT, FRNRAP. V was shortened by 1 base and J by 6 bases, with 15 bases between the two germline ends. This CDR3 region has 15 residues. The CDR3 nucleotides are TGTGCTAGTGGTTTGGAGGGGGAGGGAATCCATGGCTACACCTTC. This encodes CASGLEGEGIHGYTF.